This TCR beta chain was profiled in a study of molecular identifiers for immune sequencing clone quantification (dated by TCRdb to the late 2010s). Looking at the study overall: For a replicate experiment, RNA from approximately 20,000 or 98,000 naive CD8 T cells was divided into five aliquots, and four of the five aliquots were sequenced. This methods study used CD8 T cells to benchmark TCR RNA copy counting and molecular-identifier clustering-based TCR repertoire sequencing (MIDCIRS). What the work shows at the level of the full study, not this receptor alone: The naive libraries included spiked-in Jurkat TCR RNA (about nine copies' worth), and this RNA is not part of the donor repertoire. Modeling gave around 2.7 recovered TCR RNA copies per cell versus around 10 by digital PCR, implying around 30% capture efficiency. A single cell's worth of spiked-in Jurkat TCR RNA was reported detectable even among about a million naive CD8 T cells. Without barcode sub-clustering, chimeric consensus sequences inflated TCR diversity; chimeras reached as high as 47%. In CMV-specific effector cells, clones with more than 20 RNA copies accounted for over 99% of molecules, whereas in naive cells such clones accounted for under 1%. The sizes of highly expanded clones could end up underestimated when identical TCR molecules share a barcode.

As regards this clonotype: It lacks a known antigen. Within one base of it there is no much larger clone, and no base qualities were kept.

V loses 3 bases, J loses 3 bases, and the germline ends lie 17 bases apart. Taken from cysteine to phenylalanine, the CDR3 has 17 residues. Only CDR3 DNA is held: 51 bases, read in frame from base 1. Libraries of naive CD8 T cells were built from around 18,000 to 910,000 sorted cells, with 10%, 30% or 50% of the purified RNA used. On a BD FACSAria II, naive CD8 T cells were FACS-sorted as CD8+CD4-CCR7+CD45RA+ and collected into RLT Plus buffer. Approximately eleven TCR copies' worth of Jurkat RNA were spiked into roughly 19,000-1,000,000 naive CD8 T cell samples to test detection sensitivity. CD8 T cells were enriched with RosetteSep CD8+ T Cell Enrichment Cocktail and Ficoll-Paque, followed by ACK red cell lysis. The library was prepared using PCR. Instrument on record: NextSeq 500. Preparation of bulk TCR libraries followed a previously described approach, with the TCR primers listed in Table S5. The Qiagen AllPrep DNA/RNA kit was used to purify total RNA. Reads from multiple sequencing runs of the same library were pooled before analysis. The study's own analysis went as follows. Reads were retained only if an exact TCR constant sequence was present, and the retained reads were trimmed to 150 nt and grouped according to their 12-nt molecular barcodes. Reads inside each barcode group were sub-clustered using a 15% Levenshtein threshold, and a quality-weighted consensus sequence was constructed for each RNA molecule. Non-functional sequences were removed, as were lower-count sequences one edit away from another. Based on fitting two negative binomial distributions, any barcode sub-cluster with under 20% of the maximum read count was discarded. TCRdb reprocessing: public reads trimmed at Q25 with fastp, clones called with MiXCR, in-frame beta chains kept. Here each entry gathers all rows of one CDR3 protein and keeps the most common genes and DNA. Clone size and V and J calls follow TCRdb, not the original study. The sample records roughly 50,000 distinct CDR3 sequences, about a third of which are singletons. Clones ranked in the top ten supply 3.8% of the sample.

Sample: naive CD8+ T cells from blood, with Jurkat cell RNA spiked in. The sample's cell subset or site label is to be understood as: FACS-sorted CD8+CD4-CCR7+CD45RA+ naive T cells. The rearranged chain carries TRBV12-3 or TRBV12-4 and TRBJ2-2, and the D gene may be TRBD2, 5 bases matching. The TCR comes from a human donor in good health. Some libraries in this study had Jurkat cell RNA spiked in. The CDR3 amino acid sequence is: CASSLALLAGDTGELFF. The nucleotides read TGTGCCAGCAGTTTGGCCCTTCTAGCTGGAGACACCGGGGAGCTGTTTTTT.